This T cell receptor (beta chain) was retrieved from a study of blood T cell repertoires in COVID-19. Study-level information: COVID-19 samples from acute and convalescent phases originated in the United States, Italy and Spain.

Authors' data handling: Amplification with reference gene primers provided the estimates of nucleated cell counts. Data came from immunoSEQ multiplex PCR; TCRdb stores just in-frame clones and leaves some out. V, J and clone size reflect that table, while D and trimming were determined from the DNA. The data show approximately 63,000 clones, 90% to 95% seen once. Germline V lookup: CDR1 SGDLS, CDR2 YYNGEE. The CDR3 totals 14 residues. Details on this clone: Germline and junction disagree at one end, which may indicate a read error.

The chain has TRBV9 and TRBJ2-7; 8 bases align to TRBD2. The sample taken for sequencing was peripheral blood. The source is a human donor in a cohort sampled during active COVID-19. CDR3 nucleotides: TGTGCCAGCAGCCCTCGGACTAGCTCCAACGAGCAGTACTTC. It specifies CASSPRTSSNEQYF.